This entry lists 8 T cell receptor beta chains sequenced from one sample in a study of T cell changes during pregnancy in multiple sclerosis. The data were produced by immunoSEQ multiplex PCR, yet TCRdb's version contains in-frame clones alone and is incomplete. The sample yields some 60,000 clones, around 90% seen once. Here the sequenced sample was peripheral blood, taken in the third trimester of pregnancy. The receptor set was obtained from a female donor in good health, enrolled as a control in a pregnancy study.

The J gene is TRBJ2-7, the V gene TRBV7-8, with 8 bases fitting TRBD2. Germline CDR1 reads SGHVS; CDR2 reads FQNEAQ. Trimming took 0 bases from V and 2 from J; bases not matched to a gene: 3. This CDR3 comprises 15 residues. In nucleotides, the CDR3 is TGTGCCAGCAGCTTAGCACAGCGGGAGCCCTACGAGCAGTACTTC. It is translated as CASSLAQREPYEQYF.

This chain links TRBV20-1 with TRBJ2-7; D possibly corresponds to TRBD1 (6 bases). Germline values: CDR1 DFQATT, CDR2 SNEGSKA (reference sequence). Trimming took off 6 bases at V and 7 bases at J, with 13 bases between the two ends. The CDR3 is 11 residues long. Written as DNA, the CDR3 is TGCAGTGCCACAAACAGGGTGGAGCAGTACTTC. As protein: CSATNRVEQYF.

The V call is TRBV28, the J call TRBJ2-3, with 8 bases lining up with TRBD2. The ends lost 4 bases at V and 2 bases at J; junction bases unmatched: 11. Germline CDR1 MDHEN, CDR2 SYDVKM. This CDR3 region has 17 residues. CDR3 nucleotides: TGTGCCAGCAGTTCGCCCGGGACTAGTCTTTTCACAGATACGCAGTATTTT. Protein product: CASSSPGTSLFTDTQYF.

The chain links TRBV18 to TRBJ1-4, with TRBD1 as a possible D gene (5 bases). The CDR3 contains 14 residues. Trimming left V 8 bases short and J 5 bases short, with 15 bases between. CDR1 and CDR2 from the germline V gene are KGHSH and LQKENI. In nucleotides, the CDR3 is TGTGCCAGCGCAACAGGCCTCTCAAATGAAAAACTGTTTTTT. Protein: CASATGLSNEKLFF.

This clone was recorded once. V and J are TRBV18 and TRBJ1-1; tentative D call: TRBD1 (6 bases). There are 16 residues in the CDR3. CDR1 is KGHSH, CDR2 LQKENI, per germline. The V end lost 3 bases, the J end lost 0 bases, and 14 bases lay between the germline ends. This chain's CDR3 is CASSPLTGHLNTEAFF. The CDR3 region has the DNA TGTGCCAGCTCACCCCTAACGGGACATTTGAACACTGAAGCTTTCTTT.

This clone was counted a single time. This chain joins TRBV15 and TRBJ1-4, with a possible D match to TRBD1 (5 bases). Trimming left V 1 base short and J 6 bases short, with 15 bases between. This CDR3 contains 16 residues. Germline V gene sequence: CDR1 LNHNV, CDR2 YYDKDF (reference sequence). CDR3 sequence (DNA): TGTGCCACCAGCAGAGGAAGGCCGCCGGGGGATGAAAAACTGTTTTTT. Amino acid sequence: CATSRGRPPGDEKLFF.

This chain uses TRBV4-1 with TRBJ1-3; 9 positions agree with TRBD1. Germline trimming cut 3 bases from V and 1 base from J; bases unmatched to any gene: 10. The CDR3 loop spans 18 amino acids. Germline assignment: CDR1 MGHRA and CDR2 YSYEKL. The CDR3 region has the DNA TGCGCCAGCAGCCACCGGGACAGGGATAGTTGGTCTGGAAACACCATATATTTT. Translated: CASSHRDRDSWSGNTIYF.

J is TRBJ2-1 and V is TRBV27, with 8 nucleotides matching TRBD2. This CDR3 has 14 residues. Germline CDR1 reads MNHEY; CDR2 reads SMNVEV (reference sequence). Losses at the gene ends were 5 bases for V and 8 bases for J; bases not matched to a gene: 8. CDR3 residues: CASSHAGTSDEQFF. CDR3 DNA sequence: TGTGCCAGCAGTCACGCCGGGACTAGTGATGAGCAGTTCTTC.